This T cell receptor (beta chain) was sequenced for a study of T cell responses to AZD1222 COVID-19 vaccine. About the study: Second-dose intervals near 4 or 12 weeks were combined.

Using immunoSEQ multiplex PCR, the repertoire was profiled, and TCRdb retains in-frame clones only, with some absent. The data hold some 180,000 clones, with around 92% observed a single time. On this clone itself: No antigen is known for it.

The CDR3 contains 11 residues. Deletions cut 6 bases from V and 7 bases from J, with 10 bases between. In germline, CDR1 is MNHEY, CDR2 SVGAGI. Findings and caveats of the study: In all cases, repertoires were sampled only after the peak T cell response. Unmutated variant regions are reportedly the target of nearly half of TCRs that are spike-specific. Clonal diversity may have been underestimated in mostly white British donors.

This TCR was sampled from an adult in good health. The material was peripheral blood, obtained on day 0 of AZD1222 vaccination. The chain links TRBV6-5 to TRBJ2-7; a weak D match, TRBD2 (5 bases). CDR3 residues: CASRRAGEQYF. The CDR3 coding sequence is TGTGCCAGCAGGAGGGCTGGGGAGCAGTACTTC.